These 8 T cell receptor beta chains came from one sample sequenced in a study of response to subunit inactivated influenza vaccine. TCRdb independently ran MiXCR on the RT-PCR reads; one entry per CDR3 protein. The sample lists 650,000 to 800,000 distinct CDR3 sequences; about 15% were seen once. The sequencing here drew on PBMCs from blood, taken 14 days before vaccination. The receptors derive from a man aged 50 or older who received an inactivated influenza vaccine.

The CDR3 DNA sequence: TGTGCCATCAGTGAGTCACTGGGACAGGGTACCGAGCAGTACTTC. Its translation is CAISESLGQGTEQYF. The chain carries TRBV10-3 and TRBJ2-7, with 9 bases lining up with TRBD1. V shed 0 bases, J shed 6 bases, and the junction held 6 bases outside the gene matches. The CDR3 totals 15 residues. Germline CDR1 reads ENHRY; CDR2 reads SYGVKD.

This clonotype has more than one count but fewer than ten. V gene TRBV5-4 combines with J gene TRBJ2-1; 15 positions agree with TRBD2. This CDR3 spans 16 amino acids. Germline V gene lookup returns CDR1 SGHNT and CDR2 YYREEE (reference sequence). J lost 8 bases, V lost 5 bases, and 8 bases had no gene match. CDR3 residues: CASRRTSGRDSHEQFF. The CDR3 region has the DNA TGTGCCAGCAGAAGGACTAGCGGGAGGGATTCGCATGAGCAGTTCTTC.

The chain carries TRBV12-3 or TRBV12-4 and TRBJ2-7; D possibly matches TRBD1 or TRBD2 (5 bases each). Trimming left V 5 bases short and J 0 bases short, with 11 bases between. The CDR3 runs to 14 residues. The CDR3 spells CASSPRGNSYEQYF. The CDR3 DNA sequence: TGTGCCAGCAGTCCCCGGGGCAACTCCTACGAGCAGTACTTC.

The chain has TRBV20-1 and TRBJ2-3; the D gene is possibly TRBD2 (6 bases). CDR3 size: 14 residues. CDR1 is DFQATT and CDR2 is SNEGSKA in the germline V gene (reference sequence). The ends were cut back, 2 bases at V and 2 bases at J, with 11 bases in the middle. The CDR3 region is CSARQLAVTDTQYF. The CDR3, as DNA: TGCAGTGCTAGACAACTAGCAGTCACAGATACGCAGTATTTT.

This chain links TRBV12-3 or TRBV12-4 with TRBJ2-3, with 16 bases lining up with TRBD2. The CDR3 length is 16 residues. The V gene end was trimmed by 7 bases and the J gene end by 4 bases; junction bases not matched to a gene: 5. For the CDR3, the DNA is TGTGCCAGCATGGGACTAGCGGGAGGGCGAGCAGATACGCAGTATTTT. It translates to CASMGLAGGRADTQYF.

This rearrangement joins TRBV2 to TRBJ2-7, with D perhaps matching TRBD1 (6 bases). The length of the CDR3 is 12 residues. The V and J ends lost 6 bases and 11 bases respectively, with 17 bases between them. Germline V gene data show CDR1 as SNHLY and CDR2 as FYNNEI. This CDR3 reads CASRGASPSKYF. The CDR3 DNA reads TGTGCCAGCAGGGGGGCTTCCCCTTCTAAGTACTTC. Together with reference TRBV2 and TRBJ2-7, the CDR3 gives the full variable domain: EPEVTQTPSHQVTQMGQEVILRCVPISNHLYFYWYRQILGQKVEFLVSFYNNEISEKSEIFDDQFSVERPDGSNFTLKIRSTKLEDSAMYFCASRGASPSKYFGPGTRLTVT.

This clonotype has at least ten counts. This chain uses TRBV12-3 or TRBV12-4 with TRBJ1-1; D not resolved. The CDR3 has 12 amino acids. V lost 3 bases and J 1 base, leaving 3 bases between the germline ends. The CDR3 loop reads CASSFGNTEAFF. CDR3 DNA sequence: TGTGCCAGCAGTTTTGGGAACACTGAAGCTTTCTTT.

This clonotype was seen once. V is TRBV9 and J is TRBJ2-3, with D tentatively TRBD1 (6 bases). V lost 3 bases, J lost 5 bases, and 13 bases lay in between. The length of the CDR3 is 14 residues. Germline V lookup: CDR1 SGDLS, CDR2 YYNGEE. The CDR3 spells CASSAFTGLDTQYF. As DNA, the CDR3 is TGTGCCAGCAGCGCTTTCACAGGGTTAGATACGCAGTATTTT.